This T cell receptor (beta chain) was sequenced for a study of T-cell reconstitution after alpha-beta-depleted transplantation in children (dated by TCRdb to 2015 to 2016). Broadly, across the study: Using TCR repertoire profiling, the study followed T-cell immune reconstitution in a quantitative way in children after TCRalphabeta/CD19-depleted allogeneic hematopoietic cell transplantation. Points the paper makes about the study in general: Over subsequent months, a decline in hyperexpanded clone frequencies was noted, and after one year, T-cell counts and TCRbeta diversity were mostly ascribed to newly produced T cells. In some patients, high TCRbeta diversity at day 60 was attributed to recipient T cells and intrathymic progenitors that had survived conditioning. About two months after transplant, the apparently early recovery of alphabetaT-cell counts reportedly depended on just several hundred clones that had expanded rapidly and came from non-depleted graft cells.

This sample's treatment or condition label indicates: allogeneic hematopoietic cell transplantation with graft depleted of TCRalphabeta T cells and CD19 B cells. The children who served as transplant recipients had been given grafts of TCRalphabeta/CD19-depleted allogeneic hematopoietic cells. Via the germline V gene, CDR1 is KGHDR and CDR2 SFDVKD. Including both end residues, the CDR3 is 17 amino acids long. The retained sequence is limited to the CDR3, 51 bases, with the frame set at the first base. Clipping removes 7 bases from V and 1 base from J, with 7 as the unmatched junction base count. Of note for this clonotype: No antigen is known for it. Possible read error: a much larger clone is one base away. The CDR3 end shows no conserved phenylalanine or tryptophan, and so a read error is likely.

Preparation of the library involved PCR. Sequencing was carried out with an Illumina HiSeq 2500. TCR libraries were prepared with molecular barcoding, using unique molecular identifiers to normalize TCRbeta repertoire quantification. Through fastp at Q25 and MiXCR, TCRdb rebuilt clones from the public reads, retaining in-frame beta chains. Rows with one shared CDR3 protein collapse into an entry with the most common genes and DNA. For this sample the table gives 490,000 or so distinct CDR3 sequences, of which more than 9% were detected only once. Approximately 2% of the sample is in the top ten clones.

The TCR sequence derives from a child younger than 10 with inherited bone marrow failure, due to receive a stem cell transplant. The sequencing used PBMCs, collected before TCRalphabeta/CD19-depleted stem cell transplant. The chain uses TRBV24-1 and TRBJ2-1; 12 central nucleotides agree with TRBD2. This receptor has the CDR3 CATSETSGSLSYNEQFL. DNA sequence: TGTGCCACCAGCGAGACTAGCGGGAGCCTTTCCTACAATGAGCAGTTCCTC.